Listed below are T cell receptor beta chains from one sample, sequenced in a study of blood T cell repertoires in COVID-19. Sequencing used immunoSEQ multiplex PCR; TCRdb keeps in-frame clones, though not all of them. The table shows approximately 200,000 clones, with about 81% occurring only once. The sequencing input was PBMCs or T cells enriched from blood (not recorded which). The source of these receptors is a man between 40 and 49 years old who had recovered from COVID-19. CDR3s include the opening cysteine and the closing phenylalanine or tryptophan. The D gene is left open where the match is weak. Rows may omit the clone size; those that give it use once, few, many or a size class.

V gene	J gene	D gene	clone size	CDR3 DNA	CDR3 protein
TRBV5-1	TRBJ2-2	TRBD1	NA	TGCGCCAGCAGGCAAACAGGGGGAGACACCGGGGAGCTGTTTTTT	CASRQTGGDTGELFF
TRBV7-9	TRBJ1-5	TRBD1	NA	TGTGCCAGCAGCTTTCCAGGGGGGCCCCAGCATTTT	CASSFPGGPQHF
TRBV30	TRBJ2-7	TRBD2	once	TGTGCCTTCCAAAGCGGGATACTCACCTACGAGCAGTACTTC	CAFQSGILTYEQYF
TRBV9	TRBJ2-7	NA	once	TGTGCCAGCAGCGTAGGAAACAGGGAGTACGAGCAGTACTTC	CASSVGNREYEQYF
TRBV5-8	TRBJ1-4	NA	NA	TGTGCCAGCAGCTTGTTTACGGGGTTTAATGAAAAACTGTTTTTT	CASSLFTGFNEKLFF
TRBV6-1	TRBJ2-2	TRBD1	many	TGTGCCAGCAGTGAGACAGGGCCCGGGGAGCTGTTTTTT	CASSETGPGELFF
TRBV7-7	TRBJ2-5	NA	once	TGTGCCAGCAGCTTACTCATGGGCCCCCAAGAGACCCAGTACTTC	CASSLLMGPQETQYF
TRBV7-3	TRBJ2-5	TRBD2	NA	TGTGCCAGCAGCGTTAGCGGGGGCCGGGAGACCCAGTACTTC	CASSVSGGRETQYF
TRBV6-5	TRBJ2-2	NA	NA	TGTGCCAGCAGTACCGGACTACCCGGGGAGCTGTTTTTT	CASSTGLPGELFF
TRBV3-1/TRBV3-2	TRBJ2-2	NA	NA	TGTGCCAGCAGCCAAGTAAAGTCGACGAGGGCCGGGGAGCTGTTTTTT	CASSQVKSTRAGELFF
TRBV6-5	TRBJ2-7	TRBD2	NA	TGTGCCAGCATCGCTAGCGGGGTTACCTACGAGCAGTACTTC	CASIASGVTYEQYF
TRBV19	TRBJ2-7	NA	few	TGTGCCACTCCCGGGGGTCCGCACGAGCAGTACTTC	CATPGGPHEQYF
TRBV7-9	TRBJ1-2	TRBD1	few	TGTGCCAGCAGGGAGGACAGGGTAGCTGGCTACACCTTC	CASREDRVAGYTF
TRBV12-3/TRBV12-4	TRBJ2-1	NA	NA	TGTGCCAGCAGTTCTAGACCCTACAATGAGCAGTTCTTC	CASSSRPYNEQFF
TRBV29-1	TRBJ2-5	TRBD1	NA	TGCAGCGTCGACAGGGGTCAGGGGACCCAGTACTTC	CSVDRGQGTQYF
TRBV18	TRBJ1-2	TRBD1	NA	TGTGCCAGCTCACCATCCGGGACAGGCGCTTATGGCTACACCTTC	CASSPSGTGAYGYTF
TRBV18	TRBJ1-3	NA	NA	TGTGCCAGCTCCCTCGGACAGATTCGCTCTGGAAACACCATATATTTT	CASSLGQIRSGNTIYF
TRBV11-1	TRBJ2-1	NA	NA	TGTGCCAGCAGCTTAACCTTGGAGAATGAGCAGTTCTTC	CASSLTLENEQFF
TRBV19	TRBJ1-2	NA	once	TGTGCCAGTAGTATTGGCAGCACAGTCTACTATGGCTACACCTTC	CASSIGSTVYYGYTF
TRBV29-1	TRBJ1-1	TRBD1	once	TGCAGCGTCCACCCCGACAGGGCTTCTGGAGCTTTCTTT	CSVHPDRASGAFF